Following are 19 T cell receptor beta chains from one sample sequenced in a study of OX40 agonist ivuxolimab in advanced cancers. Measured with immunoSEQ multiplex PCR; TCRdb has only the in-frame clones, and not every one. The sample contains tens of thousands of clones, 65% to 85% of which appear only once. The source material was CD4+ or CD8+ T cells sorted from blood, sampled in a trial of the OX40 agonist ivuxolimab. The receptors shown here come from an adult with an advanced solid tumor such as melanoma, head and neck, liver or kidney cancer.

This sequence joins TRBV6-1 and TRBJ2-4; D ambiguous. V was cut by 7 bases and J by 0 bases, with 10 bases left in between. Germline V CDR1 and CDR2: MNHNS, SASEGT. The CDR3 length is 14 residues. The CDR3, as DNA: TGTGCCAGCATTGGTAGCCGAGCCAAAAACATTCAGTACTTC. Translated, it gives CASIGSRAKNIQYF.

This clone was seen once. The chain has TRBV6-6 and TRBJ1-5, with 9 nucleotides matching TRBD1. In germline, CDR1 is MNHNY, CDR2 SVGAGI (reference sequence). Trimming removed 4 bases from V and 2 bases from J; junction bases left unmatched: 6. The CDR3 contains 16 residues. This CDR3 is CASSLWTGEGNQPQHF. The CDR3 coding sequence is TGTGCCAGCAGTTTGTGGACAGGGGAAGGCAATCAGCCCCAGCATTTT.

CDR3 DNA sequence: TGTGCCAGCAGCCCCGGTGGGGGGTCCCCTGAAGCTTTCTTT. It encodes CASSPGGGSPEAFF. This chain joins TRBV7-6 and TRBJ1-1; weak D call: TRBD1 (5 bases). The CDR3 contains 14 residues. V dropped 5 bases and J dropped 6 bases, with 16 bases sitting between them. The V gene's germline CDR1 is SGHVS and CDR2 FNYEAQ. Filled out from reference TRBV7-6 and TRBJ1-1, the complete variable domain reads GAGVSQSPRYKVTKRGQDVALRCDPISGHVSLYWYRQALGQGPEFLTYFNYEAQQDKSGLPNDRFSAERPEGSISTLTIQRTEQRDSAMYRCASSPGGGSPEAFFGQGTRLTVV.

V is TRBV4-1 and J is TRBJ2-1; no definite D call. Trimming shortened V by 3 bases and J by 8 bases, and 8 bases separated the two germline ends. Germline V gene data show CDR1 as MGHRA and CDR2 as YSYEKL. The length of the CDR3 is 12 residues. CDR3 residues: CASSHPSDEQFF. DNA of the CDR3: TGCGCCAGCAGCCACCCCTCCGATGAGCAGTTCTTC.

Worth noting for this clone: Sequence at one end of the junction differs from germline and may be a read error. The chain has TRBV2 and TRBJ1-1; D not resolved. Per germline, CDR1 SNHLY and CDR2 FYNNEI. This CDR3 has 8 amino acids. As DNA, the CDR3 is TGTGCCAGCACTGAAGCTTTCTTT. Residues: CASTEAFF.

On this clone: At one of its ends the junction is not consistent with the germline gene, which may arise from a read error. The chain is built from TRBV9 and TRBJ2-7; 10 bases agree with TRBD2. Germline-derived CDR1 and CDR2 are SGDLS and YYNGEE. The length of the CDR3 is 15 residues. The CDR3 is CASSPSGSFSFEQYF. The DNA for the CDR3 is TGTGCCAGCAGTCCTAGCGGGAGCTTTTCCTTCGAGCAGTACTTC.

This sequence joins TRBV10-3 and TRBJ2-1; D unresolved. CDR1 and CDR2 from the germline V gene are ENHRY and SYGVKD. This CDR3 comprises 11 residues. Trimming pared 6 bases from V and 7 bases from J, leaving 7 bases between. Written as DNA, the CDR3 is TGTGCCATCAGCATGGGGAATGAGCAGTTCTTC. Its protein product is CAISMGNEQFF.

The J gene is TRBJ1-5, the V gene TRBV19; 7 positions agree with TRBD1. V was clipped by 7 bases and J by 0 bases; unmatched bases: 6. Germline V gene data show CDR1 as LNHDA and CDR2 as SQIVND (reference sequence). The CDR3 totals 15 residues. The CDR3 DNA is TGTGCCAGTACCCCGACAGGGAATAGCAATCAGCCCCAGCATTTT. Translating it yields CASTPTGNSNQPQHF.

The chain links TRBV9 to TRBJ1-1, with 7 bases matching TRBD1. Germline V CDR1 and CDR2: SGDLS, YYNGEE. V shed 0 bases, J shed 1 base, and the junction held 6 bases outside the gene matches. This CDR3 spans 16 amino acids. The CDR3 loop reads CASSVGGRGGNTEAFF. The CDR3 coding sequence is TGTGCCAGCAGCGTAGGTGGCAGGGGGGGGAACACTGAAGCTTTCTTT.

V gene TRBV28 combines with J gene TRBJ2-1; D possibly corresponds to TRBD1 (5 bases). The V end was cut by 3 bases, the J end by 4 bases, with 10 bases between. Germline CDR1 and CDR2: MDHEN and SYDVKM. The CDR3 consists of 14 residues. In DNA form, the CDR3 reads TGTGCCAGCAGTTTGAGCGCAGGGTACAATGAGCAGTTCTTC. It is translated as CASSLSAGYNEQFF.

This chain connects TRBV9 to TRBJ1-5, with D possibly TRBD1 on 6 matching bases. Trimming cost V 2 bases and J 6 bases, with 12 bases left between them. This CDR3 is built from 14 residues. CDR1 and CDR2 (germline): SGDLS, YYNGEE. The CDR3 nucleotides read TGTGCCAGCAGCGTTCATGGGGGCAGTCAGCCCCAGCATTTT. It specifies CASSVHGGSQPQHF.

The sample holds a few counts of this clone. The chain recombines TRBV27 with TRBJ2-7; D is unresolved. This CDR3 is built from 14 residues. The V and J ends lost 5 bases and 2 bases respectively, with 13 bases between them. Germline V gene lookup returns CDR1 MNHEY and CDR2 SMNVEV (reference sequence). CDR3: CASSNYYSPYEQYF. DNA for the CDR3: TGTGCCAGCAGTAACTACTATTCACCCTACGAGCAGTACTTC.

The chain uses TRBV13 and TRBJ1-1, with 8 positions matching TRBD1. The ends lost 5 bases at V and 2 bases at J; junction bases unmatched: 7. Germline values: CDR1 PRHDT, CDR2 FYEKMQ (reference sequence). CDR3 length: 15 amino acids. CDR3 nucleotide sequence: TGTGCCAGCAGCAGAGCCGGGACAGGAAACACTGAAGCTTTCTTT. The encoded protein is CASSRAGTGNTEAFF.

V gene TRBV6-5 combines with J gene TRBJ2-5; 7 bases agree with TRBD1. V lost 5 bases, J lost 11 bases, and 14 bases stayed unmatched. The CDR3 totals 14 residues. Germline V lookup: CDR1 MNHEY, CDR2 SVGAGI. The CDR3 bases are TGTGCCAGCAGTGAGAGACAGGGCTGGTCCCCTCAGTACTTC. Translation gives CASSERQGWSPQYF.

This clone was observed a single time. The chain has TRBV7-3 and TRBJ2-3, with D perhaps matching TRBD1 or TRBD2 (5 bases each). Per germline, CDR1 SGHTA and CDR2 FQGTGA. Trimming stripped 4 bases from V and 1 base from J, with 9 bases between. The CDR3 extends over 14 amino acids. CDR3 in amino acids: CASSSVGGTDTQYF. The DNA of the CDR3 is TGTGCCAGCAGCTCCGTGGGGGGCACAGATACGCAGTATTTT.

This clone occurred once. J is TRBJ2-7 and V is TRBV19; 8 bases are shared with TRBD1. Germline-derived CDR1 and CDR2 are LNHDA and SQIVND (reference sequence). The J segment lost 2 bases and the V segment lost 3 bases, leaving 3 bases of the junction unmatched. CDR3 length: 14 amino acids. Here the CDR3 reads CASSIGQGAYEQYF. CDR3 coding DNA: TGTGCCAGTAGTATCGGACAGGGAGCCTACGAGCAGTACTTC.

V usage is TRBV7-9 and J usage is TRBJ2-2; 9 bases are shared with TRBD2. In germline, CDR1 is SEHNR, CDR2 FQNEAQ (reference sequence). CDR3 length: 15 residues. V dropped 5 bases and J dropped 3; count of bases not matched to a gene: 4. DNA of the CDR3: TGTGCCAGCAGCGCGGGACTAGCAGACACCGGGGAGCTGTTTTTT. Protein: CASSAGLADTGELFF. The full variable domain, in which reference TRBV7-9 and TRBJ2-2 provide the parts outside the CDR3, is DTGVSQNPRHKITKRGQNVTFRCDPISEHNRLYWYRQTLGQGPEFLTYFQNEAQLEKSRLLSDRFSAERPKGSFSTLEIQRTEQGDSAMYLCASSAGLADTGELFFGEGSRLTVL.

This clone has only one observation. The J gene is TRBJ1-2, the V gene TRBV7-2, with 10 bases that match TRBD1. Trimming at V came to 4 bases and at J to 3 bases, leaving 11 bases not matched to a gene. Germline CDR1 SGHTA, CDR2 FQGNSA. The CDR3 has 17 amino acids. The DNA for the CDR3 is TGTGCCAGCAGCTCGGACAGGGGGTACCTCAGGGACTATGGCTACACCTTC. Its protein is CASSSDRGYLRDYGYTF.

This chain connects TRBV14 to TRBJ1-5; D is perhaps TRBD1 (5 bases). The CDR3 is 13 residues long. Germline V gene sequence: CDR1 SGHDN, CDR2 FVKESK. Trimming took off 3 bases at V and 11 bases at J, with 14 bases between the two ends. This chain's CDR3 is CASSQAGYHAQHF. The CDR3, as DNA: TGTGCCAGCAGCCAGGCAGGGTATCATGCCCAGCATTTT.